Shown below are 16 T cell receptor beta chains from a single sample sequenced in a study of Graves' ophthalmopathy and Graves' hyperthyroidism. TCR beta CDR3 amplification used RNA transcripts. In the first round, RT-PCR was carried out with HTBI primers, and a multiplex PCR formed the second round. Each CDR3 protein is one row after TCRdb ran MiXCR on the multiplex PCR reads. The sample consists of 740,000 or so distinct CDR3 sequences, roughly 41% of them appearing once. Sequencing input: peripheral blood. The receptors originated from an adult man with Graves' ophthalmopathy.

The V and J genes are TRBV5-1 and TRBJ1-1, with 9 bases matching TRBD1. Germline values: CDR1 SGHRS, CDR2 YFSETQ. The V and J ends lost 4 bases and 0 bases, in that order; junction bases with no gene match: 7. The CDR3 loop spans 16 amino acids. The CDR3 nucleotides read TGCGCCAGCAGCCGCGGGACAGGGAATCTGAACACTGAAGCTTTCTTT. Its translation is CASSRGTGNLNTEAFF.

This clonotype was counted ten times or more. V gene TRBV20-1 combines with J gene TRBJ1-4; D is unresolved. The V gene's germline CDR1 is DFQATT and CDR2 SNEGSKA (reference sequence). V shed 3 bases and J shed 8 bases, with 4 bases lying between them. This CDR3 contains 10 residues. The CDR3 nucleotides are TGCAGTGCTAGCGGCGAAAAACTGTTTTTT. Translating gives CSASGEKLFF.

This clonotype showed up just a few times. The junction shows a germline mismatch at one end, possibly a read error. This chain joins TRBV15 and TRBJ1-1; 10 positions agree with TRBD1. Germline V gene lookup returns CDR1 LNHNV and CDR2 YYDKDF (reference sequence). The CDR3 totals 17 residues. In DNA form, the CDR3 reads TGTGCCAGCAGCACTGACAGGGGGCCGTTTGGGGACACTGAAGCTTTCTTT. Encoded protein: CASSTDRGPFGDTEAFF. Together with reference TRBV15 and TRBJ1-1, the CDR3 gives the full variable domain: DAMVIQNPRYQVTQFGKPVTLSCSQTLNHNVMYWYQQKSSQAPKLLFHYYDKDFNNEADTPDNFQSRRPNTSFCFLDIRSPGLGDTAMYLCASSTDRGPFGDTEAFFGQGTRLTVV.

The sample holds a few counts of this clonotype. V gene TRBV10-3 combines with J gene TRBJ1-1; perhaps TRBD1 as D (6 bases). Germline V CDR1 and CDR2: ENHRY, SYGVKD. The CDR3 consists of 15 residues. V was trimmed by 0 bases and J by 1 base, leaving 9 bases between them. CDR3 nucleotide sequence: TGTGCCATCAGTGAGTCGTACAGGGCGAACACTGAAGCTTTCTTT. It codes for CAISESYRANTEAFF.

This clonotype has just a few counts. V is TRBV24-1 and J is TRBJ1-5; the D is unclear. CDR1 is KGHDR, CDR2 SFDVKD, per germline. Trimming took 12 bases from V and 7 from J, leaving 21 bases between them. CDR3 length equals 14 residues. The chain's CDR3 is CAWSVRLRAQPQHF. Here the CDR3 DNA reads TGTGCCTGGAGTGTACGTCTAAGGGCGCAGCCCCAGCATTTT.

This clonotype appeared a few times. V and J are TRBV11-2 and TRBJ2-7, with no clear D. The V and J ends lost 5 bases and 0 bases respectively, with 11 bases between them. From germline, CDR1 is SGHAT and CDR2 FQNNGV. The CDR3 has 14 amino acids. The CDR3 loop reads CASSIRTPSYEQYF. The CDR3 bases are TGTGCCAGCAGCATTAGGACGCCCTCCTACGAGCAGTACTTC.

For this clonotype: Possible read error: a much larger clone is one base away. J is TRBJ2-7 and V is TRBV25-1; TRBD1 matches 7 bases. V lost 3 bases and J lost 2; bases outside the gene matches: 4. The CDR3 totals 14 residues. Germline values: CDR1 MGHDK, CDR2 SYGVNS. The CDR3 sequence is CASSDGGQTYEQYF. The CDR3 bases are TGTGCCAGCAGTGATGGGGGACAGACCTACGAGCAGTACTTC.

This clonotype was observed at least ten times. V is TRBV2 and J is TRBJ2-5; D remains ambiguous. Germline-derived CDR1 and CDR2 are SNHLY and FYNNEI. Deletions cut 8 bases from V and 3 bases from J, with 7 bases between. The CDR3 is 11 amino acids. CDR3 bases: TGTGCCAGCTACAGAAAAGAGACCCAGTACTTC. This gives the protein CASYRKETQYF.

This clonotype was detected only a few times. The chain is built from TRBV9 and TRBJ2-2; weak D call: TRBD2 (6 bases). Germline V gives CDR1 SGDLS, CDR2 YYNGEE. The CDR3 totals 15 residues. V lost 1 base, J lost 4 bases, and 11 bases lay in between. Here the CDR3 DNA reads TGTGCCAGCAGCGTACAGGGACTCAGCACCGGGGAGCTGTTTTTT. It codes for CASSVQGLSTGELFF.

Regarding this clonotype: At one end the junction does not follow the germline gene, possibly because of a read error. This sequence joins TRBV7-3 and TRBJ1-4, with D possibly matching TRBD1 (5 bases). Germline V CDR1 and CDR2: SGHTA, FQGTGA. The CDR3 is 15 amino acids. The CDR3 reads CASSFAGRSNEKLFF. The CDR3 DNA is TGTGCCAGCAGCTTCGCGGGACGGAGTAATGAAAAGCTGTTTTTT.

This clonotype was recorded many times. The chain links TRBV19 to TRBJ2-7; 7 positions match TRBD1. The CDR3 contains 12 residues. V gave up 9 bases and J gave up 7 bases; unmatched junction bases: 9. CDR1 LNHDA and CDR2 SQIVND come from the germline V gene (reference sequence). The CDR3 DNA reads TGTGCCAGCCACGACCTCAGGGGGGAGCAGTACTTC. It codes for CASHDLRGEQYF.

V and J are TRBV24-1 and TRBJ2-7; 8 bases match TRBD2. The V and J ends lost 4 bases and 3 bases, in that order; junction bases with no gene match: 10. CDR3 length: 16 residues. Germline CDR1 KGHDR, CDR2 SFDVKD. The CDR3 sequence is CATSDPRRGADYEQYF. The CDR3 DNA is TGTGCCACCAGTGACCCTAGGCGGGGGGCGGACTACGAGCAGTACTTC.

This clonotype was seen many times. The chain recombines TRBV10-3 with TRBJ2-5; TRBD1 matches 9 bases. This CDR3 has 15 amino acids. Germline values: CDR1 ENHRY, CDR2 SYGVKD. J was trimmed by 1 base and V by 2 bases; bases with no gene match: 2. This CDR3 reads CAISEPDRGQETQYF. The CDR3 nucleotides read TGTGCCATCAGTGAGCCGGACAGGGGCCAAGAGACCCAGTACTTC.

This clonotype was observed a few times. The chain is built from TRBV25-1 and TRBJ2-5; TRBD1 matches at 9 bases. Trimming took 5 bases from V and 5 from J; bases not matched to a gene: 9. Germline lookup yields CDR1 MGHDK and CDR2 SYGVNS. The CDR3 totals 15 residues. The CDR3 DNA sequence: TGTGCCAGCAGTCCAAGGACAGGGGATATGGAGACCCAGTACTTC. Protein: CASSPRTGDMETQYF. Supplemented by reference TRBV25-1 and TRBJ2-5, the full variable domain reads EADIYQTPRYLVIGTGKKITLECSQTMGHDKMYWYQQDPGMELHLIHYSYGVNSTEKGDLSSESTVSRIRTEHFPLTLESARPSHTSQYLCASSPRTGDMETQYFGPGTRLLVL.

In regard to this clonotype: Possible read error: a much larger clone is one base away. The CDR3 nucleotides read TGCGCCAGCAGTGGAGGACAGCTCAATGGTGGCTACACCTTC. Translating it yields CASSGGQLNGGYTF. The gene calls are TRBV10-2 and TRBJ1-2; D might be TRBD1 (6 bases). The germline V and J ends were trimmed by 4 bases and 7 bases, with 16 bases remaining between them. The CDR3 loop spans 14 amino acids. From germline, CDR1 is WSHSY and CDR2 SAAADI.

Many counts were recorded for this clonotype. The CDR3 spells CASRDLGQETQYF. The CDR3 nucleotides are TGTGCCAGCAGGGACTTGGGACAAGAGACCCAGTACTTC. The J gene is TRBJ2-5, the V gene TRBV2, with D maybe TRBD2 (5 bases). Per the germline V gene, CDR1 is SNHLY and CDR2 is FYNNEI. The V gene lost 6 bases and the J gene lost 2 bases, with 10 bases spanning the gap. This CDR3 is built from 13 residues.